A selection of T cell receptor beta chains follows, all from one sample in a study of cytomegalovirus exposure and HLA in healthy donors. Sequencing used immunoSEQ multiplex PCR; TCRdb keeps in-frame clones, though not all of them. The repertoire holds around 150,000 clones, with about 78% as singletons. Sequencing was performed on PBMCs. These receptor sequences come from a man aged 40-50 years in good health and CMV-seropositive. Each CDR3 is given with its conserved first and last residue. Each record gives: D gene, clone size, J gene, V gene, CDR3 protein. The D gene is left open where the match is weak. Clone size, where shown, is once, few, many, or a class for clones that have expanded.

d_call: TRBD1
clone_size: NA
j_call: TRBJ2-1
v_call: TRBV30
cdr3_aa: CAWNSRDRGLYNEQFF

d_call: TRBD1
clone_size: few
j_call: TRBJ2-7
v_call: TRBV9
cdr3_aa: CASSVRDRGIEQYF

d_call: TRBD1
clone_size: NA
j_call: TRBJ2-7
v_call: TRBV2
cdr3_aa: CASRDRGTNEQYF

d_call: TRBD2
clone_size: NA
j_call: TRBJ2-3
v_call: TRBV29-1
cdr3_aa: CSVAPLAGGTDTQYF

d_call: TRBD1
clone_size: NA
j_call: TRBJ1-5
v_call: TRBV5-1
cdr3_aa: CASSWTGGNQPQHF

d_call: NA
clone_size: NA
j_call: TRBJ1-2
v_call: TRBV9
cdr3_aa: CASSGYRAANYGYTF

d_call: TRBD1
clone_size: NA
j_call: TRBJ2-7
v_call: TRBV9
cdr3_aa: CASSVDEGTGVVYEQYF

d_call: NA
clone_size: once
j_call: TRBJ2-2
v_call: TRBV18
cdr3_aa: CASSPVEAGELFF

d_call: TRBD1
clone_size: NA
j_call: TRBJ2-1
v_call: TRBV4-3
cdr3_aa: CASSILGGENEQFF

d_call: TRBD2
clone_size: NA
j_call: TRBJ2-1
v_call: TRBV9
cdr3_aa: CASSVATHGLAGGKNEQFF

d_call: NA
clone_size: NA
j_call: TRBJ1-5
v_call: TRBV27
cdr3_aa: CASSPQGRNQPQHF

d_call: TRBD2
clone_size: NA
j_call: TRBJ2-1
v_call: TRBV28
cdr3_aa: CASSLPQGGAGGPYEQFF

d_call: NA
clone_size: NA
j_call: TRBJ2-7
v_call: TRBV2
cdr3_aa: CASSEFAGQATYEQYF

d_call: TRBD1
clone_size: NA
j_call: TRBJ2-2
v_call: TRBV28
cdr3_aa: CASSFRGPNTGELFF

d_call: TRBD2
clone_size: NA
j_call: TRBJ2-2
v_call: TRBV11-2
cdr3_aa: CASNIAGTGELFF

d_call: NA
clone_size: few
j_call: TRBJ1-5
v_call: TRBV30
cdr3_aa: CAWSGRGDQPQHF

d_call: NA
clone_size: NA
j_call: TRBJ2-7
v_call: TRBV9
cdr3_aa: CASSVGDWASYEQYF

d_call: NA
clone_size: once
j_call: TRBJ1-4
v_call: TRBV28
cdr3_aa: CASSYPVQANEKLFF

d_call: NA
clone_size: NA
j_call: TRBJ2-7
v_call: TRBV19
cdr3_aa: CASSTSPTATISYEQYF

d_call: TRBD2
clone_size: NA
j_call: TRBJ2-7
v_call: TRBV5-1
cdr3_aa: CASSLERGSSYEQYF

d_call: NA
clone_size: NA
j_call: TRBJ1-1
v_call: TRBV5-1
cdr3_aa: CASSLQLSNTEAFF

d_call: NA
clone_size: NA
j_call: TRBJ1-5
v_call: TRBV19
cdr3_aa: CASSIESFNQPQHF

d_call: NA
clone_size: NA
j_call: TRBJ2-5
v_call: TRBV5-6
cdr3_aa: CASSLGRGLRETQYF

d_call: TRBD2
clone_size: NA
j_call: TRBJ2-3
v_call: TRBV2
cdr3_aa: CASSEAPGGRGTDTQYF

d_call: NA
clone_size: NA
j_call: TRBJ1-4
v_call: TRBV27
cdr3_aa: CASRGGLGEKLFF

d_call: TRBD2
clone_size: NA
j_call: TRBJ2-7
v_call: TRBV11-3
cdr3_aa: CASSAPGLAGSYEQYF

d_call: TRBD2
clone_size: NA
j_call: TRBJ2-7
v_call: TRBV27
cdr3_aa: CASSTYLTSGGASTRYF

d_call: TRBD2
clone_size: NA
j_call: TRBJ2-1
v_call: TRBV19
cdr3_aa: CASIRTSGSPYNEQFF

d_call: NA
clone_size: NA
j_call: TRBJ2-6
v_call: TRBV5-6
cdr3_aa: CASSLYRSSGANVLTF

d_call: NA
clone_size: NA
j_call: TRBJ2-7
v_call: TRBV18
cdr3_aa: CASSPLPSGVAYEQYF

d_call: NA
clone_size: NA
j_call: TRBJ1-1
v_call: TRBV11-2
cdr3_aa: CASSLGGQGTEAFF

d_call: TRBD1
clone_size: NA
j_call: TRBJ2-4
v_call: TRBV4-1
cdr3_aa: CASSQGRQGRNIQYF

d_call: TRBD2
clone_size: NA
j_call: TRBJ2-1
v_call: TRBV7-2
cdr3_aa: CASSSGLAGGQNEQFF

d_call: TRBD1
clone_size: few
j_call: TRBJ1-6
v_call: TRBV2
cdr3_aa: CASRDRGSPLHF

d_call: TRBD2
clone_size: NA
j_call: TRBJ2-3
v_call: TRBV28
cdr3_aa: CASSMVSGRAPNTQYF

d_call: TRBD2
clone_size: NA
j_call: TRBJ2-2
v_call: TRBV11-3
cdr3_aa: CASSFKREVTGELFF

d_call: NA
clone_size: NA
j_call: TRBJ1-2
v_call: TRBV5-8
cdr3_aa: CASSLPGFSDYGYTF

d_call: NA
clone_size: NA
j_call: TRBJ2-1
v_call: TRBV23-1
cdr3_aa: CASSQSRGLGDSYNEQFF

d_call: TRBD2
clone_size: NA
j_call: NA
v_call: TRBV15
cdr3_aa: CATSRERGGITYEQYF

d_call: NA
clone_size: NA
j_call: TRBJ2-7
v_call: TRBV11-2
cdr3_aa: CASSVGGGTATYEQYF

d_call: NA
clone_size: NA
j_call: TRBJ1-5
v_call: TRBV29-1
cdr3_aa: CSVVVAFGQPQHF

d_call: TRBD1
clone_size: NA
j_call: TRBJ1-1
v_call: TRBV30
cdr3_aa: CAWSTGVTEAFF

d_call: NA
clone_size: NA
j_call: TRBJ2-3
v_call: TRBV9
cdr3_aa: CASSVVGLAASTDTQYF

d_call: TRBD2
clone_size: NA
j_call: TRBJ2-7
v_call: TRBV29-1
cdr3_aa: CSALTGPGGQQYF

d_call: NA
clone_size: NA
j_call: TRBJ2-7
v_call: TRBV4-1
cdr3_aa: CASSQDGREAGAFSYEQYF

d_call: NA
clone_size: NA
j_call: TRBJ2-1
v_call: TRBV7-2
cdr3_aa: CASSLALGGYNEQFF

d_call: TRBD1
clone_size: NA
j_call: TRBJ1-5
v_call: TRBV28
cdr3_aa: CASSLTTGTGFKPQHF

d_call: TRBD1
clone_size: NA
j_call: TRBJ2-7
v_call: TRBV7-2
cdr3_aa: CASSEDRGRIYEQYF

d_call: TRBD1
clone_size: NA
j_call: TRBJ1-2
v_call: TRBV2
cdr3_aa: CASSERTGEQYYGYTF

d_call: NA
clone_size: NA
j_call: TRBJ1-5
v_call: TRBV6-5
cdr3_aa: CASSRNREENQPQHF

d_call: TRBD2
clone_size: NA
j_call: TRBJ2-5
v_call: TRBV2
cdr3_aa: CASASGGLAGKETQYF

d_call: TRBD1
clone_size: NA
j_call: TRBJ1-1
v_call: TRBV5-1
cdr3_aa: CASSLAGAGGVKTEAFF

d_call: TRBD2
clone_size: NA
j_call: TRBJ2-5
v_call: TRBV7-2
cdr3_aa: CASSFRSLAGRQETQYF